This record covers a single T cell receptor beta chain. What it binds is not known. This sample is drawn from a study of sequential checkpoint blockade in melanoma. Findings of the study overall: Response in arm A was associated with pretreatment TIL clonality. Rising tumor T-cell fraction and clonality meant about 30 times likelier benefit.

The treatment was: randomized to nivolumab then ipilimumab (arm A) or the reverse (arm B). Patients had received no earlier DNA-damaging chemotherapy. Some clones are missing from TCRdb's copy, which holds only in-frame ones; the method was immunoSEQ multiplex PCR. The sample includes 1,800 or so clones, approximately 18% of them seen just once. Trimming pared 0 bases from V and 6 bases from J, leaving 11 bases between. The CDR3 length is 15 residues. Germline assignment: CDR1 LNHNV and CDR2 YYDKDF (reference sequence). The receptor comes from a human donor with melanoma. Material: tumor tissue (inferred from file names), obtained from a patient given nivolumab and ipilimumab in sequence. The chain has TRBV15 and TRBJ1-4; D unresolved. CDR3 residues: CATSREGSGYEKLFF. DNA of the CDR3: TGTGCCACCAGCAGAGAGGGCTCCGGATATGAAAAACTGTTTTTT.